Given below is one T cell receptor (beta chain) in context. What it binds is unknown. V was pared by 4 bases and J by 0 bases, with 10 bases of the junction left unmatched. The germline CDR1 and CDR2 sequences are SNHLY and FYNNEI. The CDR3 sequence is 17 residues long. The data derive from a study of cytotoxic CD8 clonotypes in ibrutinib-treated CLL. Study-wide background: Researchers reported 11 to 12 relapsed/refractory and about 15 treatment-naive patients, around 17 of them IGHV unmutated.

Using immunoSEQ multiplex PCR, the repertoire was profiled, and TCRdb retains in-frame clones only, with some absent. The table has some 130,000 clones, 80% to 90% seen once. Notes on the study in general: Under treatment, the uncommon public clonotypes either contracted or remained stable.

The receptor comes from a human donor with chronic lymphocytic leukemia. The chain couples TRBV2 to TRBJ2-3; 7 bases fit TRBD2. The sample consisted of PBMCs, taken after 24 months of ibrutinib treatment. CDR3: CASSVTVGRGSTDTQYF. In nucleotides, the CDR3 is TGTGCCAGCAGTGTCACTGTAGGGCGGGGGAGCACAGATACGCAGTATTTT. Using reference TRBV2 and TRBJ2-3 for the parts outside the CDR3, the full variable domain is EPEVTQTPSHQVTQMGQEVILRCVPISNHLYFYWYRQILGQKVEFLVSFYNNEISEKSEIFDDQFSVERPDGSNFTLKIRSTKLEDSAMYFCASSVTVGRGSTDTQYFGPGTRLTVL.